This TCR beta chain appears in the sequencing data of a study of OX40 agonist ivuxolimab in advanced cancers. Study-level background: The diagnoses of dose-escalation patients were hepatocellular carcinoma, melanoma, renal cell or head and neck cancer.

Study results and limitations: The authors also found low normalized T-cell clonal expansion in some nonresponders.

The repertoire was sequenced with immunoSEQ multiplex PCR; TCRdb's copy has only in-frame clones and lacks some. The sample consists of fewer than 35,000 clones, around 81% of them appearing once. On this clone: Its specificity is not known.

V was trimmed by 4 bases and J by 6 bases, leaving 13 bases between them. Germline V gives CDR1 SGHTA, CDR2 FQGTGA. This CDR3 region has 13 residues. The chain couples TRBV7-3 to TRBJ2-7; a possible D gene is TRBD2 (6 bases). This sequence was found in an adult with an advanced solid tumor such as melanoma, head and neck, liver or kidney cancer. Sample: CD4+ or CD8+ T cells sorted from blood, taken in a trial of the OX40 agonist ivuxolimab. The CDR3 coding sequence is TGTGCCAGCAGCTCCGGGAGAGCCGGCGAGCAGTACTTC. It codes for CASSSGRAGEQYF.